This entry lists 23 T cell receptor beta chains sequenced from one sample in a study of T cell responses to AZD1222 COVID-19 vaccine. Data came from immunoSEQ multiplex PCR; TCRdb stores just in-frame clones and leaves some out. Of tens of thousands of clones listed, about 78% are singletons. Here the sequenced sample was peripheral blood, taken on day 0 of AZD1222 vaccination. These receptors were collected from an adult in good health.

This clone was recorded only once. The chain has TRBV5-6 and TRBJ2-7; perhaps TRBD2 as D (5 bases). This CDR3 spans 16 amino acids. Germline CDR1 is SGHDT and CDR2 is YYEEEE. Trimming left V 5 bases short and J 6 bases short, with 24 bases between. The CDR3 DNA reads TGTGCCAGCAGTTTCACCGCGGGTCTTCAAGGGCCCGAGCAGTACTTC. This gives the protein CASSFTAGLQGPEQYF.

The rearrangement links TRBV4-2 to TRBJ2-3; 16 positions match TRBD2. V gave up 3 bases and J gave up 3 bases; unmatched junction bases: 9. This CDR3 is 19 amino acids long. Germline CDR1 is LGHNA and CDR2 is YNFKEQ. The CDR3 protein is CASSQGLAGGPSYTDTQYF. CDR3 nucleotide sequence: TGTGCCAGCAGCCAGGGACTAGCGGGAGGGCCAAGCTATACAGATACGCAGTATTTT.

This clone was recorded a few times. The chain links TRBV27 to TRBJ2-5, with 10 bases aligning to TRBD2. This CDR3 spans 15 amino acids. Germline loops: CDR1 MNHEY, CDR2 SMNVEV (reference sequence). J gave up 4 bases and V 2 bases, and 4 bases lay outside the gene matches. CDR3 loop: CASSLGLAGAETQYF. Here the CDR3 DNA reads TGTGCCAGCAGTTTAGGGCTAGCGGGAGCAGAGACCCAGTACTTC.

The chain couples TRBV19 to TRBJ2-1, with 9 bases that match TRBD1. The CDR3 is 14 residues long. J lost 2 bases, V lost 4 bases, and 0 bases had no gene match. CDR1 is LNHDA and CDR2 is SQIVND in the germline V gene (reference sequence). This CDR3 reads CASSRQGAYNEQFF. The CDR3 DNA sequence: TGTGCCAGTAGTAGACAGGGGGCCTACAATGAGCAGTTCTTC.

This chain joins TRBV2 and TRBJ1-1, with 8 bases fitting TRBD1. CDR1 is SNHLY, CDR2 FYNNEI, per germline. With 6 bases clipped from V and 1 base from J, the junction kept 1 base outside the gene matches. This CDR3 comprises 13 residues. In nucleotides, the CDR3 is TGTGCCAGCAGGGGGACAGGGAACACTGAAGCTTTCTTT. The encoded protein is CASRGTGNTEAFF.

This sequence joins TRBV4-1 and TRBJ2-7; possible D gene TRBD1, 6 bases. The V end was cut by 1 base, the J end by 4 bases, with 14 bases between. The CDR3 is 15 amino acids. CDR1 is MGHRA and CDR2 is YSYEKL in the germline V gene. The CDR3 DNA reads TGCGCCAGCAGCCAAGCCCCCAGGGGACCATACGAGCAGTACTTC. Protein: CASSQAPRGPYEQYF.

The chain combines TRBV4-2 with TRBJ2-3; the D gene is possibly TRBD2 (6 bases). CDR1 is LGHNA and CDR2 is YNFKEQ in the germline V gene. V lost 4 bases to trimming and J lost 3 bases, with 14 bases between them. The CDR3 extends over 15 amino acids. CDR3 nucleotides: TGTGCCAGCAGCCCCGCGGGGCTTTCAACAGATACGCAGTATTTT. This sequence encodes CASSPAGLSTDTQYF.

V and J are TRBV2 and TRBJ2-5; 10 positions agree with TRBD1. The J segment lost 8 bases and the V segment lost 7 bases, leaving 10 bases of the junction unmatched. The CDR3 runs 14 residues. Looked up from germline, CDR1 is SNHLY and CDR2 is FYNNEI. CDR3 in DNA: TGTGCCAGCAAGGGGGGGACAGGGGAACAAACCCAGTACTTC. It yields the protein CASKGGTGEQTQYF.

This clone appeared a single time. Its ends do not fully match the called genes, so a read error is possible. This rearrangement joins TRBV12-3 or TRBV12-4 to TRBJ1-6; D gene ambiguous. The CDR3 runs to 12 residues. The chain's CDR3 is CASSSYDSPLHF. CDR3 nucleotide sequence: TGTGCCAGCAGCTCCTATGATTCACCCCTCCACTTT.

This sequence joins TRBV6-1 and TRBJ1-5; D is uncertain. This CDR3 contains 16 residues. Looked up from germline, CDR1 is MNHNS and CDR2 is SASEGT. Trimming left V 0 bases short and J 3 bases short, with 12 bases between. CDR3 in DNA: TGTGCCAGCAGTGAAGCGGAAAGAACTTTCAATCAGCCCCAGCATTTT. It specifies CASSEAERTFNQPQHF.

The chain recombines TRBV19 with TRBJ2-6; no clear D. The CDR3 contains 15 residues. Between the trimmed V and J ends, which lost 6 bases and 0 bases, there was a span of 9 bases. CDR1 is LNHDA, CDR2 SQIVND, per germline (reference sequence). The CDR3 is CASSERFSGANVLTF. CDR3 DNA: TGTGCCAGTAGCGAACGGTTCTCTGGGGCCAACGTCCTGACTTTC.

The chain employs TRBV11-2 and TRBJ2-1, with TRBD1 identical over 8 bases. Unmatched junction bases numbered 4, after V lost 6 bases and J lost 6 bases. Germline lookup yields CDR1 SGHAT and CDR2 FQNNGV. This CDR3 region has 13 residues. CDR3 sequence: CASSTGTGNEQFF. DNA of the CDR3: TGTGCCAGCAGTACCGGGACAGGCAATGAGCAGTTCTTC.

V and J are TRBV11-2 and TRBJ2-7; TRBD1 might be the D (5 bases). There are 13 residues in the CDR3. Germline V gives CDR1 SGHAT, CDR2 FQNNGV. The V gene lost 5 bases and the J gene lost 3 bases, with 11 bases spanning the gap. The CDR3 DNA sequence: TGTGCCAGCAGCGGGGCCAGGAACTACGAGCAGTACTTC. Encoded protein: CASSGARNYEQYF.

This chain joins TRBV5-1 and TRBJ2-5, with D perhaps being TRBD1 or TRBD2 (5 bases each). The V end was cut by 3 bases, the J end by 5 bases, with 17 bases between. The CDR3 covers 15 residues. Germline V gene data show CDR1 as SGHRS and CDR2 as YFSETQ. The CDR3 here is CASSSRVAAGETQYF. The CDR3 DNA sequence: TGCGCCAGCAGCTCGAGGGTGGCGGCAGGGGAGACCCAGTACTTC.

V and J are TRBV5-1 and TRBJ1-4; the D gene is possibly TRBD1 (6 bases). This CDR3 is 16 amino acids long. V lost 0 bases and J lost 8, with 17 bases in between. Germline V gene lookup returns CDR1 SGHRS and CDR2 YFSETQ. The CDR3 DNA is TGCGCCAGCAGCTTGGCCCCGGGGGCCATTGCCGAAAAACTGTTTTTT. It yields the protein CASSLAPGAIAEKLFF.

The chain links TRBV6-2 or TRBV6-3 to TRBJ1-1, with D perhaps matching TRBD1 (6 bases). From germline, CDR1 is MNHEY and CDR2 SVGEGT. Trimming shortened V by 2 bases and J by 7 bases, and 14 bases separated the two germline ends. There are 14 residues in the CDR3. The CDR3 DNA is TGTGCCAGCAGTTACCCCCAGGGGTTGGGTGAAGCTTTCTTT. Translation: CASSYPQGLGEAFF.

The rearrangement uses TRBV10-1 and TRBJ2-3, with D uncertain. Germline V gene data show CDR1 as WNHNN and CDR2 as SYGVQD (reference sequence). Trimming pared 3 bases from V and 5 bases from J, leaving 6 bases between. The CDR3 spans 12 residues. CDR3 protein: CASSDYVDTQYF. The DNA of the CDR3 is TGCGCCAGCAGTGACTATGTAGATACGCAGTATTTT.

This chain links TRBV28 with TRBJ1-4; D unclear. This CDR3 is built from 14 residues. Trimming removed 7 bases at V and 1 base at J, with 10 bases between. The germline V gene has CDR1 MDHEN and CDR2 SYDVKM. The CDR3 coding sequence is TGTGCCAGCAACTCAGGAGGAACTAATGAAAAACTGTTTTTT. Its protein product is CASNSGGTNEKLFF.

This chain uses TRBV28 with TRBJ2-7; D not resolved. CDR3 length equals 13 residues. V was pared by 3 bases and J by 0 bases, with 6 bases between. Germline V CDR1 and CDR2: MDHEN, SYDVKM. CDR3 nucleotide sequence: TGTGCCAGCAGTTTGTCCAGCTCCTACGAGCAGTACTTC. Encoded protein: CASSLSSSYEQYF.

The gene calls are TRBV5-1 and TRBJ2-3; 13 bases are shared with TRBD2. The germline V gene has CDR1 SGHRS and CDR2 YFSETQ. Germline trimming cut 4 bases from V and 1 base from J; bases unmatched to any gene: 3. CDR3 length equals 16 residues. The CDR3, as DNA: TGCGCCAGCAGCATCGGACTAGCGGGGGGCACAGATACGCAGTATTTT. As protein: CASSIGLAGGTDTQYF.

This chain uses TRBV6-5 with TRBJ1-2; unclear D gene. The CDR3 loop spans 15 amino acids. V gave up 8 bases and J gave up 3 bases, with 19 bases separating them. Germline assignment: CDR1 MNHEY and CDR2 SVGAGI. CDR3 bases: TGTGCCAGCGGGCCGGTCAGTGCAGACGACTATGGCTACACCTTC. Residues: CASGPVSADDYGYTF.

V and J are TRBV18 and TRBJ1-1; 7 bases match TRBD1. Germline CDR1 KGHSH, CDR2 LQKENI. The CDR3 sequence is 16 residues long. After removal of 4 bases from V and 1 base from J, the junction contained 9 bases not matched to a gene. CDR3 in amino acids: CASSRGQQLGNTEAFF. CDR3 DNA sequence: TGTGCCAGCTCACGGGGACAGCAGCTTGGGAACACTGAAGCTTTCTTT.

V gene TRBV30 combines with J gene TRBJ2-3, with D possibly TRBD2 on 5 matching bases. Germline-derived CDR1 and CDR2 are GTSNPN and SVGIG (reference sequence). CDR3 length: 15 residues. V lost 3 bases and J lost 4, with 17 bases in between. CDR3 bases: TGTGCCTGGAGCCCAGGAGGTGGGTACGCAGATACGCAGTATTTT. Translated: CAWSPGGGYADTQYF.